One sample yielded the 13 T cell receptor beta chains listed below, sequenced in a study of CD8 T cells in Susac syndrome. An input of roughly 0.5 to 1 ug of RNA was subjected to reverse transcription using random hexamers. Each CDR3 protein is one row after TCRdb ran MiXCR on the immunoSEQ multiplex PCR reads. This repertoire shows 120,000 or so distinct CDR3 sequences, 90% to 95% found once; its top ten account for around 0.21%. The sample was CD8+ T cells from PBMCs. These receptors all stem from a human donor with Susac syndrome.

The chain uses TRBV6-1 and TRBJ2-6, with 9 bases aligning to TRBD1. CDR1 and CDR2 from the germline V gene are MNHNS and SASEGT. The CDR3 runs to 17 residues. The V gene end was trimmed by 8 bases and the J gene end by 4 bases; junction bases not matched to a gene: 12. CDR3 region: CASRKLQGATGANVLTF. CDR3 nucleotides: TGTGCCAGCCGGAAATTACAGGGGGCAACAGGGGCCAACGTCCTGACTTTC.

The chain couples TRBV2 to TRBJ2-5, with a tentative D call TRBD1 (5 bases). In germline, CDR1 is SNHLY, CDR2 FYNNEI. V was trimmed by 4 bases and J by 3 bases, leaving 18 bases between them. The CDR3 runs 16 residues. CDR3: CASSGGPARGEETQYF. For the CDR3, the DNA is TGTGCCAGCAGTGGAGGACCTGCTAGGGGCGAAGAGACCCAGTACTTC.

The chain couples TRBV20-1 to TRBJ2-7; D might be TRBD1 (6 bases). The CDR3 has 13 residues. V was pared by 6 bases and J by 4 bases, with 16 bases between. Germline V gives CDR1 DFQATT, CDR2 SNEGSKA (reference sequence). The CDR3 spells CSALDSRAYEQYF. DNA of the CDR3: TGCAGTGCGCTGGACAGCCGAGCTTACGAGCAGTACTTC.

The V call is TRBV5-6, the J call TRBJ1-1; the match to TRBD1 covers 7 bases. The CDR3 length is 16 residues. Per the germline V gene, CDR1 is SGHDT and CDR2 is YYEEEE. V was clipped by 4 bases and J by 0 bases; unmatched bases: 9. CDR3 sequence (DNA): TGTGCCAGCAGCCTCCCCCGGGACAGCCTGAACACTGAAGCTTTCTTT. Protein: CASSLPRDSLNTEAFF.

In its sample, this clonotype was seen once. This chain links TRBV5-4 with TRBJ2-5; 7 bases align to TRBD2. Germline CDR1 and CDR2: SGHNT and YYREEE (reference sequence). The CDR3 extends over 15 amino acids. V shed 0 bases and J 5 bases; nucleotides not matched to a gene: 7. The CDR3 loop reads CASSLGGAGLETQYF. The CDR3 DNA reads as TGTGCCAGCAGCTTGGGGGGAGCGGGGTTGGAGACCCAGTACTTC. The whole variable domain, filled in from reference TRBV5-4 and TRBJ2-5, reads ETGVTQSPTHLIKTRGQQVTLRCSSQSGHNTVSWYQQALGQGPQFIFQYYREEENGRGNFPPRFSGLQFPNYSSELNVNALELDDSALYLCASSLGGAGLETQYFGPGTRLLVL.

The chain is built from TRBV6-5 and TRBJ2-3; tentatively, D is TRBD1 (6 bases). The CDR3 extends over 13 amino acids. Trimming took 6 bases from V and 14 from J, leaving 21 bases between them. Germline assignment: CDR1 MNHEY and CDR2 SVGAGI. CDR3 loop: CASRPRDRPSRYF. CDR3 in DNA: TGTGCCAGCAGACCCCGAGACAGGCCCTCGAGGTATTTT.

This sequence joins TRBV10-3 and TRBJ1-1; TRBD1 matches 10 bases. There are 17 residues in the CDR3. V was clipped by 0 bases and J by 2 bases; unmatched bases: 6. The germline gives CDR1 ENHRY, CDR2 SYGVKD. CDR3 protein: CAISESRQGALNTEAFF. The CDR3 coding sequence is TGTGCCATCAGTGAGTCCAGACAGGGGGCGTTAAACACTGAAGCTTTCTTT.

V usage is TRBV6-5 and J usage is TRBJ1-1, with a weak D call TRBD1 (5 bases). This CDR3 has 11 residues. Per the germline V gene, CDR1 is MNHEY and CDR2 is SVGAGI. Trimming pared 11 bases from V and 5 bases from J, leaving 12 bases between. CDR3 DNA: TGTGCCTCCGCGGCAGGGACTGAAGCTTTCTTT. Translating gives CASAAGTEAFF.

The chain links TRBV7-9 to TRBJ2-5; D unclear. Trimming cost V 5 bases and J 4 bases, with 5 bases left between them. CDR1 and CDR2 from the germline V gene are SEHNR and FQNEAQ (reference sequence). CDR3 size: 11 residues. The CDR3, as DNA: TGTGCCAGCAGCCAGAGAGAGACCCAGTACTTC. Amino acid sequence: CASSQRETQYF.

The CDR3 protein is CASKVGGEDYEQYF. CDR3 bases: TGTGCCAGCAAGGTGGGCGGGGAGGACTACGAGCAGTACTTC. The chain uses TRBV6-2 or TRBV6-3 and TRBJ2-7; D might be TRBD2 (6 bases). The CDR3 has 14 amino acids. The germline V gene encodes CDR1 MNHEY and CDR2 SVGEGT. V was clipped by 7 bases and J by 3 bases, with 16 bases between them.

The chain is built from TRBV25-1 and TRBJ1-1, with D hard to call. This CDR3 is built from 15 residues. Trimming took 3 bases from V and 4 from J, leaving 15 bases between them. Germline CDR1 and CDR2: MGHDK and SYGVNS. This chain's CDR3 is CASSEGGTWGTEAFF. The CDR3 nucleotides are TGTGCCAGCAGTGAGGGCGGAACCTGGGGCACTGAAGCTTTCTTT.

This chain uses TRBV4-3 with TRBJ2-1; D may be TRBD1 (5 bases). The CDR3 length is 16 residues. Looked up from germline, CDR1 is LGHNA and CDR2 is YSLEER. V lost 0 bases, J lost 3 bases, and 12 bases lay in between. The CDR3, as DNA: TGCGCCAGCAGCCAAGATGAGACAGTCGGCTACAATGAGCAGTTCTTC. Its protein is CASSQDETVGYNEQFF.

This chain joins TRBV28 and TRBJ1-6, with D unclear. V lost 2 bases to trimming and J lost 8 bases, with 10 bases between them. Germline loops: CDR1 MDHEN, CDR2 SYDVKM. The CDR3 length is 14 residues. CDR3 DNA sequence: TGTGCCAGCAGTTTAGGCAGTATAGATTCACCCCTCCACTTT. Amino acid sequence: CASSLGSIDSPLHF. Based on the CDR3 plus reference TRBV28 and TRBJ1-6, the full variable domain is DVKVTQSSRYLVKRTGEKVFLECVQDMDHENMFWYRQDPGLGLRLIYFSYDVKMKEKGDIPEGYSVSREKKERFSLILESASTNQTSMYLCASSLGSIDSPLHFGNGTRLTVT.